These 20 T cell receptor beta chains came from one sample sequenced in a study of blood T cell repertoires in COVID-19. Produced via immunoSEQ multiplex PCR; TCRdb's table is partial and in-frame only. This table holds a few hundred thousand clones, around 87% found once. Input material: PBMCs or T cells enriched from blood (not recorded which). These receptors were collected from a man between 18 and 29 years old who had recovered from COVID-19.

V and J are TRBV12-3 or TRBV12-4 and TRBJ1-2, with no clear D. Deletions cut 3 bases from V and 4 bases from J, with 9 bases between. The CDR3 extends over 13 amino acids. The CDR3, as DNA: TGTGCCAGCAGTTTTGTTGGACTCTATGGCTACACCTTC. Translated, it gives CASSFVGLYGYTF.

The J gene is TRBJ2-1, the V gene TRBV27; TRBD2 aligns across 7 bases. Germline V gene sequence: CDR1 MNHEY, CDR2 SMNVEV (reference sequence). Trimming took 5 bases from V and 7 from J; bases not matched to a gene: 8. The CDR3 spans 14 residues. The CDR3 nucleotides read TGTGCCAGCAGTCCTGGACTAGTAAGGAATGAGCAGTTCTTC. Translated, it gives CASSPGLVRNEQFF.

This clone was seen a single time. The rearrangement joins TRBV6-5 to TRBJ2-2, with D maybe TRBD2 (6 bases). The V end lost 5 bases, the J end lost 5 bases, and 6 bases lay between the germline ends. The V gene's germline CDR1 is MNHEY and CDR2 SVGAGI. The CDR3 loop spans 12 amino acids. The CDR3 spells CASSRETGELFF. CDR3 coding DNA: TGTGCCAGCAGTCGGGAGACCGGGGAGCTGTTTTTT.

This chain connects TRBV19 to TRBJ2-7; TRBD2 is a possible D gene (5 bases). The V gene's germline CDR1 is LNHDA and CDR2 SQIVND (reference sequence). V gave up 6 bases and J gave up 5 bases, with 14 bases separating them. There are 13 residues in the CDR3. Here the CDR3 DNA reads TGTGCCAGTAGGCCTAGGGCGGGTCACGAGCAGTACTTC. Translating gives CASRPRAGHEQYF.

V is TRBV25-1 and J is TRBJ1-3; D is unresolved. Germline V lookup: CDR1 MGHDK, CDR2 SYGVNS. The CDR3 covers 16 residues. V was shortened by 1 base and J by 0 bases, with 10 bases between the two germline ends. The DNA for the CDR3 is TGTGCCAGCAGTGAATCCGGGGAGGGCTCTGGAAACACCATATATTTT. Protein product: CASSESGEGSGNTIYF.

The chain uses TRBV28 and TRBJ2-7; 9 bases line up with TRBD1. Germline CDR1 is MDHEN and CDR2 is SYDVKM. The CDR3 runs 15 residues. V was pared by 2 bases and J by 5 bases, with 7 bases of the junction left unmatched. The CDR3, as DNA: TGTGCCAGCAGTTTACGGGACAGGGTGGACCACGAGCAGTACTTC. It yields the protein CASSLRDRVDHEQYF.

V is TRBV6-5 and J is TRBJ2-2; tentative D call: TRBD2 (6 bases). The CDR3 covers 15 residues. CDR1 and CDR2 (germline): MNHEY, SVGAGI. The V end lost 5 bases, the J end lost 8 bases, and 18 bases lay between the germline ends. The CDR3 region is CASSQRGRVMGELFF. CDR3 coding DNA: TGTGCCAGCAGTCAACGGGGGAGAGTTATGGGGGAGCTGTTTTTT.

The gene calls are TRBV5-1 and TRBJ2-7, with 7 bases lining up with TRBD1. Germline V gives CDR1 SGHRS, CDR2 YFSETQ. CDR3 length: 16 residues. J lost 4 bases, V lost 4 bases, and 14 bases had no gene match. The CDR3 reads CASSDRFGTVTYEQYF. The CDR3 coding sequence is TGCGCCAGCAGCGACCGATTTGGGACAGTCACTTACGAGCAGTACTTC.

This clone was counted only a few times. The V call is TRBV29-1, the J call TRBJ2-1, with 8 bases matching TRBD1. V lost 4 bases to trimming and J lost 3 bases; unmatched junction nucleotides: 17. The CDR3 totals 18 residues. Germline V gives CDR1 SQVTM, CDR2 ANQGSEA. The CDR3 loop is CSVVLRDRGPFGYNEQFF. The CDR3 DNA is TGCAGCGTTGTGCTCCGAGACAGGGGCCCATTCGGCTACAATGAGCAGTTCTTC.

CDR3 amino acids: CASSGQGPYSYTF. CDR3 nucleotide sequence: TGTGCCAGCAGCGGACAGGGGCCGTATAGCTACACCTTC. This chain uses TRBV5-6 with TRBJ1-2; 9 bases are a match to TRBD1. Trimming took 4 bases from V and 9 from J; bases not matched to a gene: 7. The CDR3 length is 13 residues. CDR1 is SGHDT, CDR2 YYEEEE, per germline.

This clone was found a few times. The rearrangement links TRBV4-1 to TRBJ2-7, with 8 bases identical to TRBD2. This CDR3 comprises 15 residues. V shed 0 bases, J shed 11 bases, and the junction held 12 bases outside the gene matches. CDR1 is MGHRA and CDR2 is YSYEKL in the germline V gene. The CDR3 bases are TGCGCCAGCAGCCAAGAGGTGACTAGCGTCACTGGCGAGTACTTC. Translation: CASSQEVTSVTGEYF.

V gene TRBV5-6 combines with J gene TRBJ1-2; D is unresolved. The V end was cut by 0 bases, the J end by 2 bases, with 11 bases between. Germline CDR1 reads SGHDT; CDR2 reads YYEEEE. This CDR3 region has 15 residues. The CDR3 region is CASSLVGRKNYGYTF. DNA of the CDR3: TGTGCCAGCAGCTTGGTTGGCAGGAAGAACTATGGCTACACCTTC.

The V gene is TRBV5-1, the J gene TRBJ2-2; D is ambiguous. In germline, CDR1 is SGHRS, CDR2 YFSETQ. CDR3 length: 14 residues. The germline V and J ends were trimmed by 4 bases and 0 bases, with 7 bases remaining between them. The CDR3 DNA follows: TGCGCCAGCAGCGGTACATCGAACACCGGGGAGCTGTTTTTT. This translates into CASSGTSNTGELFF.

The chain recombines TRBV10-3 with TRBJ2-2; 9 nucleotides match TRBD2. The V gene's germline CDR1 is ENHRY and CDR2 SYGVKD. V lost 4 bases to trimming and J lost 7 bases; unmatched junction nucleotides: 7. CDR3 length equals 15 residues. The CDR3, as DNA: TGTGCCATCAGTGGTGAAGCGGGAGGTGTCGGGGAGCTGTTTTTT. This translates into CAISGEAGGVGELFF.

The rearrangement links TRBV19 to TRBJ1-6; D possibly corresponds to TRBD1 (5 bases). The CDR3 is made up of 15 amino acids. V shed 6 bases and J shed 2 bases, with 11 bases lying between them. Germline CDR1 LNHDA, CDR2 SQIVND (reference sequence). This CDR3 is CASRGAGPYNSPLHF. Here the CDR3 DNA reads TGTGCCAGTAGAGGGGCAGGGCCCTATAATTCACCCCTCCACTTT.

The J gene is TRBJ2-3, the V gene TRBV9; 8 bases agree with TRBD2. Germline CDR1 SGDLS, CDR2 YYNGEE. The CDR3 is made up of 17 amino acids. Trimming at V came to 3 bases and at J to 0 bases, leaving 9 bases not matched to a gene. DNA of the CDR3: TGTGCCAGCAGCGCGCCTTCCGGGGGGGGCAGCACAGATACGCAGTATTTT. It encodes CASSAPSGGGSTDTQYF.

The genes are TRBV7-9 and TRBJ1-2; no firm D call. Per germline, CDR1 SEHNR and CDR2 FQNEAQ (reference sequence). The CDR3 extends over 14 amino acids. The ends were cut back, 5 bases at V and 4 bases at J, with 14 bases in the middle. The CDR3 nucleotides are TGTGCCAGCAGCGCGGACTCTCAGAGCTATGGCTACACCTTC. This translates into CASSADSQSYGYTF.

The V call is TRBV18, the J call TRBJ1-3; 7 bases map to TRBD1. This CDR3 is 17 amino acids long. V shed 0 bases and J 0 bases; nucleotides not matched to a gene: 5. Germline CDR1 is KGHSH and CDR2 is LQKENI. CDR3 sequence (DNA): TGTGCCAGCTCACCACCGGGACAGCTACTCTCTGGAAACACCATATATTTT. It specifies CASSPPGQLLSGNTIYF. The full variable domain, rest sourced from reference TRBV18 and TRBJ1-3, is NAGVMQNPRHLVRRRGQEARLRCSPMKGHSHVYWYRQLPEEGLKFMVYLQKENIIDESGMPKERFSAEFPKEGPSILRIQQVVRGDSAAYFCASSPPGQLLSGNTIYFGEGSWLTVV.

CDR3 residues: CSVGTQVGTGVNEQFF. The CDR3 DNA sequence: TGCAGCGTCGGGACGCAGGTCGGGACAGGGGTAAATGAGCAGTTCTTC. The gene calls are TRBV29-1 and TRBJ2-1; 10 bases agree with TRBD1. CDR1 is SQVTM and CDR2 is ANQGSEA in the germline V gene. The CDR3 spans 16 residues. The junction had 15 bases not matched to a gene; V was cut back by 6 bases and J by 7 bases.

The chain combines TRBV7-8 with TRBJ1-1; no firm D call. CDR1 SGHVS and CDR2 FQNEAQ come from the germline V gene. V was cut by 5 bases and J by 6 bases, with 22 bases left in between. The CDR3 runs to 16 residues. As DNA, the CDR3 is TGTGCCAGCAGCCCGGACGGGATCGGTCTGGTAGCTGAAGCTTTCTTT. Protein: CASSPDGIGLVAEAFF.